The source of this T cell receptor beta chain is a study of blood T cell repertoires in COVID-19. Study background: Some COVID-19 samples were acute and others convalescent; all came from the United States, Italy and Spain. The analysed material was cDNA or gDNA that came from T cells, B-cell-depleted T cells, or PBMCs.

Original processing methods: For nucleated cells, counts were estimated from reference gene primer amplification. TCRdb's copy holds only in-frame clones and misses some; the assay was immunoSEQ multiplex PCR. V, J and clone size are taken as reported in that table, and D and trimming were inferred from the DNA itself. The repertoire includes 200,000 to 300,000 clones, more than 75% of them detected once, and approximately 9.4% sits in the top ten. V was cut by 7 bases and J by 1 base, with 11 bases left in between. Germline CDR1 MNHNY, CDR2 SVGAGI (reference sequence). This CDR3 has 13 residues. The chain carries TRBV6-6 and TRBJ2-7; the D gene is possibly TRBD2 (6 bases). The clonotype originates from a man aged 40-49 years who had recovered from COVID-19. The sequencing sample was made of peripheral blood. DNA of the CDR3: TGTGCCAGCACCGGGCTAGCGTCCTACGAGCAGTACTTC. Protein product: CASTGLASYEQYF.